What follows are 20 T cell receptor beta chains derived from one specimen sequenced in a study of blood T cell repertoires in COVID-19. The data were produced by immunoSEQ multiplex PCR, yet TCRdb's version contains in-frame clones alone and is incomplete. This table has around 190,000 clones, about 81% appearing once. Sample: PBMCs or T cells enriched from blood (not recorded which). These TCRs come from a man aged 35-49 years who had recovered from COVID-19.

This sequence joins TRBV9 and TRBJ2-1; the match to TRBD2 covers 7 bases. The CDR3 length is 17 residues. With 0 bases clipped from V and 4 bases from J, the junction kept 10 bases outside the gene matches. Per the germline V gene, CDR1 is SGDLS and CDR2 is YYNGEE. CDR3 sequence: CASSVAHGLETYNEQFF. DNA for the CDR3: TGTGCCAGCAGCGTAGCCCACGGACTAGAGACTTACAATGAGCAGTTCTTC.

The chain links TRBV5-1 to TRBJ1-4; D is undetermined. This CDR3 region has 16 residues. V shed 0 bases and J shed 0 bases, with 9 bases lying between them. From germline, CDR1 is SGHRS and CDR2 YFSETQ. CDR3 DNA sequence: TGCGCCAGCAGCTTGGTTCCTAAAGCAACTAATGAAAAACTGTTTTTT. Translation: CASSLVPKATNEKLFF.

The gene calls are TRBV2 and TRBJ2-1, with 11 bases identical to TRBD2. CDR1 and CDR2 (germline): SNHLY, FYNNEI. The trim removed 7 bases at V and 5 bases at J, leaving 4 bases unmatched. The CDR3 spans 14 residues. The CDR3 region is CASKGTSGNNEQFF. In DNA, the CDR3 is TGTGCCAGCAAGGGGACTAGCGGAAACAATGAGCAGTTCTTC.

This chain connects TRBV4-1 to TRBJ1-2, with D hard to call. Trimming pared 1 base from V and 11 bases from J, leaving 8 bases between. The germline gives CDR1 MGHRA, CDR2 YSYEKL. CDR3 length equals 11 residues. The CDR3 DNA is TGCGCCAGCAGCCAAGGGTCGGGGTACACCTTC. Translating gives CASSQGSGYTF.

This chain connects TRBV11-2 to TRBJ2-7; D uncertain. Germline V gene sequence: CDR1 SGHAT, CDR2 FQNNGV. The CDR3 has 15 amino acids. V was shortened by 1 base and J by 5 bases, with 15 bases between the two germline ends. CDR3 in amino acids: CASSLGQTSPNEQYF. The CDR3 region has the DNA TGTGCCAGCAGCTTAGGACAAACTTCCCCGAACGAGCAGTACTTC.

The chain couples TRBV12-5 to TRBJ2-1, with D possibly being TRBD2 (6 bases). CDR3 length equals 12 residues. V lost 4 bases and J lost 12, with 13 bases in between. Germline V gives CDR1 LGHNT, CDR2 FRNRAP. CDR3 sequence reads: CASGSSTSRQFF. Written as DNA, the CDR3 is TGTGCTAGTGGTTCCTCGACTAGTAGGCAGTTCTTC. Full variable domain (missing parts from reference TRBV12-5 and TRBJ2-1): DARVTQTPRHKVTEMGQEVTMRCQPILGHNTVFWYRQTMMQGLELLAYFRNRAPLDDSGMPKDRFSAEMPDATLATLKIQPSEPRDSAVYFCASGSSTSRQFFGPGTRLTVL.

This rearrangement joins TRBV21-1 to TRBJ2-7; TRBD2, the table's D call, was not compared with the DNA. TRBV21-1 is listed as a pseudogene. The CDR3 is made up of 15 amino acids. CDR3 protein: CASSKQRRSSYEQYF. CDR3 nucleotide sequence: TGTGCCAGCAGCAAACAGCGGAGGAGCTCCTACGAGCAGTACTTC.

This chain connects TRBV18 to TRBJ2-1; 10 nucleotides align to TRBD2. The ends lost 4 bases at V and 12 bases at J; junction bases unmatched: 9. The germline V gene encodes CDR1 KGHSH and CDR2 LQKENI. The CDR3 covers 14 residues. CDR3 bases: TGTGCCAGCTCACTTCTAGCGGGGGCCCTCGGGCAGTTCTTC. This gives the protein CASSLLAGALGQFF.

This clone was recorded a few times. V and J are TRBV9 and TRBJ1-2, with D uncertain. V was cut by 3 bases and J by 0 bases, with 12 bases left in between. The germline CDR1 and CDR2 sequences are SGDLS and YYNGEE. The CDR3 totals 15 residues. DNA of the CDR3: TGTGCCAGCAGCGCCCAATTGACATCTAACTATGGCTACACCTTC. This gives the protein CASSAQLTSNYGYTF.

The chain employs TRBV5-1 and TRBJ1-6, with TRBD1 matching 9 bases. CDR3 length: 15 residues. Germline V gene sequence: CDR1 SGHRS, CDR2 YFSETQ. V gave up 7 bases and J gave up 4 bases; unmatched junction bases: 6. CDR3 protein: CASGPGQGYNSPLHF. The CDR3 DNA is TGCGCCAGCGGCCCGGGACAGGGATATAATTCACCCCTCCACTTT.

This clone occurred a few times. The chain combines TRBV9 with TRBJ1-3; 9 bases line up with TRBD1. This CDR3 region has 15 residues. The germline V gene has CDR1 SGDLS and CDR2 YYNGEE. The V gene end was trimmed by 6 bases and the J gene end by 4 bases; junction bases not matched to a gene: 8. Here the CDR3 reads CASNTGTGRGNTIYF. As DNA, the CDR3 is TGTGCCAGCAACACCGGGACAGGGAGAGGAAACACCATATATTTT.

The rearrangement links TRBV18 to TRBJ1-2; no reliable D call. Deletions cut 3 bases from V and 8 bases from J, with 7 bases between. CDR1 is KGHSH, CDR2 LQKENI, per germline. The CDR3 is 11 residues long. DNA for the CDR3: TGTGCCAGCTCACCGAAGGAGGGCTACACCTTC. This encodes CASSPKEGYTF.

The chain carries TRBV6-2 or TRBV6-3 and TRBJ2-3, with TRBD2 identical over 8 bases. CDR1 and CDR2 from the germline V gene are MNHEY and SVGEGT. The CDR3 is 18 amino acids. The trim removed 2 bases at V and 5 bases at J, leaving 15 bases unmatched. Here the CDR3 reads CASSYPYGGAGVEDTQYF. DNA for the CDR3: TGTGCCAGCAGTTACCCTTATGGAGGAGCGGGAGTGGAAGATACGCAGTATTTT.

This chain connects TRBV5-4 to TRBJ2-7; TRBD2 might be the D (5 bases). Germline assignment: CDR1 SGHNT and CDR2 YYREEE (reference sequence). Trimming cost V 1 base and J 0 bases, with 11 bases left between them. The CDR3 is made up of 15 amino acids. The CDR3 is CASSLSGIASYEQYF. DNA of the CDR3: TGTGCCAGCAGCTTGTCGGGGATAGCCTCCTACGAGCAGTACTTC.

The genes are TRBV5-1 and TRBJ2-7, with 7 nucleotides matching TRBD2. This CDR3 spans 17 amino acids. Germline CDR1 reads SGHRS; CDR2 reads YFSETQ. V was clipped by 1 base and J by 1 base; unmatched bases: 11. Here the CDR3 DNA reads TGCGCCAGCAGCTTGTGGAGGGGAAGCGGGGTATCCTACGAGCAGTACTTC. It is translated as CASSLWRGSGVSYEQYF.

CDR3 region: CASSERWGGGNEQFF. The CDR3 region has the DNA TGTGCCAGCAGTGAAAGGTGGGGGGGAGGGAATGAGCAGTTCTTC. The V and J genes are TRBV2 and TRBJ2-1; 7 bases agree with TRBD2. CDR1 SNHLY and CDR2 FYNNEI come from the germline V gene. Unmatched junction bases numbered 8, after V lost 2 bases and J lost 7 bases. The CDR3 length is 15 residues.

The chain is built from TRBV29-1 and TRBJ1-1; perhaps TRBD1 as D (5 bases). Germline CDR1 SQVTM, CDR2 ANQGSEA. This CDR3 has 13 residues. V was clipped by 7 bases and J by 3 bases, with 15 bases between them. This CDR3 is CSGLAGGYTEAFF. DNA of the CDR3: TGCAGCGGCCTAGCGGGGGGGTACACTGAAGCTTTCTTT.

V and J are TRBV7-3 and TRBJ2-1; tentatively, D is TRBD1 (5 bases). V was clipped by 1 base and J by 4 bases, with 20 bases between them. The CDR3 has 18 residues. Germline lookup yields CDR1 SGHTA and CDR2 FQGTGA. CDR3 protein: CASSLKGAPTSSYNEQFF. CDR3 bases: TGTGCCAGCAGCTTAAAAGGGGCCCCCACGTCGAGTTACAATGAGCAGTTCTTC.

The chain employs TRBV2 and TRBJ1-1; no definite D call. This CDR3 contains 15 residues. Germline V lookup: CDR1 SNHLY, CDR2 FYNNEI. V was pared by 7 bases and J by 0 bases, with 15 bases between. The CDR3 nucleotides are TGTGCCAGCACAGGCAATCTTGGCCTGAACACTGAAGCTTTCTTT. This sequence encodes CASTGNLGLNTEAFF.

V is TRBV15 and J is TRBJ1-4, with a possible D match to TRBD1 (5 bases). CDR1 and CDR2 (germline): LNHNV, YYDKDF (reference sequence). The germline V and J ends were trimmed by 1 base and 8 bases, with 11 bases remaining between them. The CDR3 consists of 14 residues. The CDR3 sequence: CATSRGQGNEKLFF. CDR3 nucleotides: TGTGCCACCAGCAGAGGGCAGGGAAACGAAAAACTGTTTTTT. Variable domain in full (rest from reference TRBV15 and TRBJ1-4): DAMVIQNPRYQVTQFGKPVTLSCSQTLNHNVMYWYQQKSSQAPKLLFHYYDKDFNNEADTPDNFQSRRPNTSFCFLDIRSPGLGDTAMYLCATSRGQGNEKLFFGSGTQLSVL.